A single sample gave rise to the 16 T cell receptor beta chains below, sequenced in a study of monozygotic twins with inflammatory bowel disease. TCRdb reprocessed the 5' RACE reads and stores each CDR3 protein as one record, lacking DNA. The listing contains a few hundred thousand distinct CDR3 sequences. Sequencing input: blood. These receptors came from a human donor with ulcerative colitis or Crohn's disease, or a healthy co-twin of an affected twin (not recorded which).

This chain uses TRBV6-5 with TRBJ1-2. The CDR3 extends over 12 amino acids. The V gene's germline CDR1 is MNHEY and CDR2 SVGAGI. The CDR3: CASSSSWGGYTF.

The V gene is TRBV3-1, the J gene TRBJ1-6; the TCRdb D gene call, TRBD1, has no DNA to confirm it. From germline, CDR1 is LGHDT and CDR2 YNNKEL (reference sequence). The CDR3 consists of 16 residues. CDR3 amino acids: CASSDFGTGHNSPLHF.

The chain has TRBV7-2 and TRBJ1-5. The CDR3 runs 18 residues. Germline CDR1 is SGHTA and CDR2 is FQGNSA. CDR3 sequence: CASSLAPTGGGFGQPQHF.

The CDR3 loop is CASSDRDSSYEQYF. The rearrangement joins TRBV5-5 to TRBJ2-7; the TRBD1 assignment by TCRdb is unverifiable without DNA. The CDR3 sequence is 14 residues long. Germline assignment: CDR1 SGHKS and CDR2 YYEKEE (reference sequence).

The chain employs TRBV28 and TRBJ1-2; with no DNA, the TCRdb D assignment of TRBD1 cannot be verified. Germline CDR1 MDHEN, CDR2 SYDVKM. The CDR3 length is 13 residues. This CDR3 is CASSFVFRDGYTF.

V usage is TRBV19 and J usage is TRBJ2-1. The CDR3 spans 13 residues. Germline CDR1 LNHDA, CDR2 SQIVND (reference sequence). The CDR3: CASSMGSYNEQFF.

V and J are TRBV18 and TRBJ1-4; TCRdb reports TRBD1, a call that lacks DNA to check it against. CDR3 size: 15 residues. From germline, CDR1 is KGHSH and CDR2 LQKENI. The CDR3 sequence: CASSPTGFANEKLFF.

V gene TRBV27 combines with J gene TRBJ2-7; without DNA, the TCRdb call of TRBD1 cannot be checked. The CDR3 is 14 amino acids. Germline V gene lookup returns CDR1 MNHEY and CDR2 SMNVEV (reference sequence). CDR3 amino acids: CASSYGQGIYEQYF.

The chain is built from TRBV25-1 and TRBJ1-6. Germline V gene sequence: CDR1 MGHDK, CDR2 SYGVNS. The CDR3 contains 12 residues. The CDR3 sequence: CASSEFSSPLHF.

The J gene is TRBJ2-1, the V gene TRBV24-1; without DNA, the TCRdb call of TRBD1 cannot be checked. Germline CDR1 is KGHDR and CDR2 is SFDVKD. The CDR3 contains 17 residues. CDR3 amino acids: CATSDRSTGANYNEQFF.

The chain's CDR3 is CASSLGPRSSGANVLTF. The chain links TRBV5-6 to TRBJ2-6. The germline V gene encodes CDR1 SGHDT and CDR2 YYEEEE. The CDR3 covers 17 residues.

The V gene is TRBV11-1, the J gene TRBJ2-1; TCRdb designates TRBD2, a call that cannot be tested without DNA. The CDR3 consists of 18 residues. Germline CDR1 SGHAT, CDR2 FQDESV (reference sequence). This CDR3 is CASSPLRHLAGTYNEQFF. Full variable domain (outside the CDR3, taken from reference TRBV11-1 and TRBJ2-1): EAEVAQSPRYKITEKSQAVAFWCDPISGHATLYWYRQILGQGPELLVQFQDESVVDDSQLPKDRFSAERLKGVDSTLKIQPAELGDSAMYLCASSPLRHLAGTYNEQFFGPGTRLTVL.

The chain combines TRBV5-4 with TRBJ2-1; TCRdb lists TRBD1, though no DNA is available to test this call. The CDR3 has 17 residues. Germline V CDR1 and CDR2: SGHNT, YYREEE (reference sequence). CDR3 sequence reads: CASSLAVETGAYNEQFF. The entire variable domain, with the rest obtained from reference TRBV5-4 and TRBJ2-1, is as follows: ETGVTQSPTHLIKTRGQQVTLRCSSQSGHNTVSWYQQALGQGPQFIFQYYREEENGRGNFPPRFSGLQFPNYSSELNVNALELDDSALYLCASSLAVETGAYNEQFFGPGTRLTVL.

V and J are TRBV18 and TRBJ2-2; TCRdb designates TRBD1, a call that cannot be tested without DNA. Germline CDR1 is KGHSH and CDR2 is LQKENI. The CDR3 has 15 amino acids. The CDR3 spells CASSPRRGRDGELFF.

CDR3 sequence: CSARDRTRQGGYGYTF. This rearrangement joins TRBV20-1 to TRBJ1-2; the D call of TRBD1 rests on TCRdb alone, since no DNA is present to check it. Looked up from germline, CDR1 is DFQATT and CDR2 is SNEGSKA (reference sequence). The CDR3 consists of 16 residues.

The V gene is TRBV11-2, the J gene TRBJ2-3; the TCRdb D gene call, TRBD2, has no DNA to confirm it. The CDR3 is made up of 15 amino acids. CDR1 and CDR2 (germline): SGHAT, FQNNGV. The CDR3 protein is CASSWTSGRTDTQYF.